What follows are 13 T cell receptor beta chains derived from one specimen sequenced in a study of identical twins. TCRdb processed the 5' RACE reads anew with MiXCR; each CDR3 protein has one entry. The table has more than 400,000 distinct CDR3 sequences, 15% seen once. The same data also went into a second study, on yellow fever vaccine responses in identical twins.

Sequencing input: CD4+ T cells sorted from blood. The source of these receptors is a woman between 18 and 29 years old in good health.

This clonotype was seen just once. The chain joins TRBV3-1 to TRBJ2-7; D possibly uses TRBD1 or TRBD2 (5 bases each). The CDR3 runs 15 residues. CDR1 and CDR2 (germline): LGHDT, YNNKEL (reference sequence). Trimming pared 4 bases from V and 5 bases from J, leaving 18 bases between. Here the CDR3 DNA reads TGTGCCAGCAGCCGGGGGTCTAGTCCCAGTGACGAGCAGTACTTC. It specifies CASSRGSSPSDEQYF.

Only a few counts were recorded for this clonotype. CDR3 sequence reads: CASSTPSSGANVLTF. The DNA for the CDR3 is TGTGCCAGCAGTACTCCCTCCTCTGGGGCCAACGTCCTGACTTTC. This chain connects TRBV27 to TRBJ2-6; D uncertain. V dropped 5 bases and J dropped 0 bases, with 8 bases sitting between them. The CDR3 loop spans 15 amino acids. Germline values: CDR1 MNHEY, CDR2 SMNVEV (reference sequence).

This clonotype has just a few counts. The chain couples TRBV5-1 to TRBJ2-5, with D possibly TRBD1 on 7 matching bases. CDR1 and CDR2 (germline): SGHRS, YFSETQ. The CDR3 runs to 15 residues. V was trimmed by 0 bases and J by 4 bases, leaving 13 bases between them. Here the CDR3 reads CASSLEGQGGETQYF. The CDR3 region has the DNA TGCGCCAGCAGCTTGGAGGGGCAGGGGGGAGAGACCCAGTACTTC.

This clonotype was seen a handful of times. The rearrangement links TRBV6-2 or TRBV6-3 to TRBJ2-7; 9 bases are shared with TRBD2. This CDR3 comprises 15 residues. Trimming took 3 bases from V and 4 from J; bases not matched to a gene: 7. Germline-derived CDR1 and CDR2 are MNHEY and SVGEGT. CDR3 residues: CASSYRREGLYEQYF. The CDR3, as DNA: TGTGCCAGCAGTTATAGGCGGGAGGGCCTATACGAGCAGTACTTC.

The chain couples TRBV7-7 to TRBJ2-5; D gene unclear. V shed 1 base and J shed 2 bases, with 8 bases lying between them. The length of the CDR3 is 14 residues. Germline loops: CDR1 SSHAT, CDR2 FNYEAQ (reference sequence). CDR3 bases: TGTGCCAGCAGCTTAGTCGGAAAACAAGAGACCCAGTACTTC. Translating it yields CASSLVGKQETQYF. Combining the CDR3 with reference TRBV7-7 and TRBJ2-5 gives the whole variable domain GAGVSQSPRYKVTKRGQDVTLRCDPISSHATLYWYQQALGQGPEFLTYFNYEAQPDKSGLPSDRFSAERPEGSISTLTIQRTEQRDSAMYRCASSLVGKQETQYFGPGTRLLVL.

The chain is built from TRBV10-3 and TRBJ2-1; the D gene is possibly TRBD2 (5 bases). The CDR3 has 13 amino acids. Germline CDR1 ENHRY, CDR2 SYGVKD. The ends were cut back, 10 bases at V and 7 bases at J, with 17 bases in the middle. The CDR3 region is CATADWENNEQFF. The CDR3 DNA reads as TGTGCCACGGCGGACTGGGAGAATAATGAGCAGTTCTTC.

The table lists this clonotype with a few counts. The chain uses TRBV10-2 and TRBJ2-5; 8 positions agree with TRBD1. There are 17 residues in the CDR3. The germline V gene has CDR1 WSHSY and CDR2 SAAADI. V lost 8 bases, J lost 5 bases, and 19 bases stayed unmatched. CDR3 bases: TGCGCCAGCCCCGCTACAGTTATACAGGGGGAGAAGGAGACCCAGTACTTC. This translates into CASPATVIQGEKETQYF.

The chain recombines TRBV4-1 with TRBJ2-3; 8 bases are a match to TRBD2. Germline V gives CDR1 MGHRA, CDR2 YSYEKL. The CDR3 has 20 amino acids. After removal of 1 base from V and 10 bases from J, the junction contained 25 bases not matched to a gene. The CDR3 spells CASSQASGGQVISPFGAQYF. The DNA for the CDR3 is TGCGCCAGCAGCCAAGCAAGCGGGGGCCAAGTGATATCCCCATTCGGGGCGCAGTATTTT.

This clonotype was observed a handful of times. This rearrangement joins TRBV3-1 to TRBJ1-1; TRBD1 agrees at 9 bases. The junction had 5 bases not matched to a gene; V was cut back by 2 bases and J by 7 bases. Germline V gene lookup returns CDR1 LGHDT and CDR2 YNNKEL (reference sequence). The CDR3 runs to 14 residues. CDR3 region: CASSQPGQGVEAFF. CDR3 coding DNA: TGTGCCAGCAGCCAACCGGGACAGGGTGTTGAAGCTTTCTTT. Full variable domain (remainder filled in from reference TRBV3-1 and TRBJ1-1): DTAVSQTPKYLVTQMGNDKSIKCEQNLGHDTMYWYKQDSKKFLKIMFSYNNKELIINETVPNRFSPKSPDKAHLNLHINSLELGDSAVYFCASSQPGQGVEAFFGQGTRLTVV.

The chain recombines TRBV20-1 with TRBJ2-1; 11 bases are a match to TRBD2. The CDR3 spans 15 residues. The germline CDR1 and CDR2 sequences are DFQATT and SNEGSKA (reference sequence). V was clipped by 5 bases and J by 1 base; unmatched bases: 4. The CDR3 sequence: CSADLAGGSYNEQFF. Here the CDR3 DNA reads TGCAGTGCTGACCTAGCGGGGGGTTCCTACAATGAGCAGTTCTTC.

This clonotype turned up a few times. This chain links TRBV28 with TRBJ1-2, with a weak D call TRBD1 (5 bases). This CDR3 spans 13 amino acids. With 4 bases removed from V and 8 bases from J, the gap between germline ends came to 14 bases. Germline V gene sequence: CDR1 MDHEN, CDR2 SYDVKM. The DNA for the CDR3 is TGTGCCAGCAGTTCCTTCCAGGGCGAGGGCTACACCTTC. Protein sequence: CASSSFQGEGYTF.

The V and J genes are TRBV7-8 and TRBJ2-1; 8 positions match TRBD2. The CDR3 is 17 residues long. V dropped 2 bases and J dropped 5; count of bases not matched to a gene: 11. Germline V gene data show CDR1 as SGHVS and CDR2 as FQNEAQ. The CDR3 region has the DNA TGTGCCAGCAGCTTACGTAGCGGGATTGATTGGGACAATGAGCAGTTCTTC. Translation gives CASSLRSGIDWDNEQFF.

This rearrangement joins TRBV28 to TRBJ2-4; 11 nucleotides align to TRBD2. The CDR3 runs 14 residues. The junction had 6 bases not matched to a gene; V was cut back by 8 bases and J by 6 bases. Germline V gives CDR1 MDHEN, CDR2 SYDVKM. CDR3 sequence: CASRLGTSGNIQYF. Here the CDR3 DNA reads TGTGCCAGCCGCCTCGGGACTAGCGGAAACATTCAGTACTTC.